The entry below describes one T cell receptor (beta chain). This clonotype has only a few counts. Its specific antigen is unknown. Base qualities are not at hand, and no much larger clone is one base apart. This specimen comes from a study of response to subunit inactivated influenza vaccine (dated by TCRdb to the late 2010s). In the study overall: Deep quantitative profiling of the T cell receptor repertoire was used in the study to follow responses to a trivalent subunit inactivated influenza vaccine. General findings and caveats noted by the study authors: It was suggested by the authors that each seasonal influenza vaccination may recruit only a limited number of new T cells.

Preparation of the library involved RT-PCR. For sequencing, an Illumina HiSeq 2500 was employed. TCRdb's own reprocessing of the public reads used fastp at Q25 and MiXCR and kept productive beta chains. Entries are consolidated by CDR3 protein sequence, retaining the most common genes and DNA. Present in this sample are 300,000 to 350,000 distinct CDR3 sequences, about a fifth of which were seen just once. 10% to 13% of the sample is held by the ten biggest clonotypes. For this chain, trimming is 5 bases at the V end and 3 bases at the J end, and the number of junction bases without a gene match is 9. The CDR3 runs 16 residues from the cysteine to the phenylalanine. The DNA shown is the 48-base CDR3, in frame from base 1.

This TCR came from a man between 50 and 69 years old who received an inactivated influenza vaccine. Donor details come from another sample of the same person, matched by shared clones. The sample here was PBMCs from blood, taken 21 months after vaccination. The chain couples TRBV12-3 or TRBV12-4 to TRBJ2-3; 9 bases in the junction line up with TRBD1. For the CDR3, the sequence is CASSRGQGGWTDTQYF. The DNA sequence is given as TGTGCCAGCAGTCGGGGACAGGGAGGATGGACAGATACGCAGTATTTT.